Each of the 8 T cell receptor beta chains below was sequenced from the same sample in a study of blood T cells in healthy people across ages. PCR was performed a second time for about 6 to 12 cycles using a sample-barcoded 5' primer and a J-beta primer mix. MiXCR was run by TCRdb on the 5' RACE reads, yielding one entry per CDR3 protein. This table has fewer than 1.5 million distinct CDR3 sequences, approximately 38% appearing once. Sequencing used blood. The receptors were gathered from a woman aged 18-29 years in good health.

The V gene is TRBV5-1, the J gene TRBJ2-5, with D possibly matching TRBD1 (5 bases). This CDR3 region has 16 residues. Germline assignment: CDR1 SGHRS and CDR2 YFSETQ. Trimming cost V 2 bases and J 11 bases, with 25 bases left between them. This chain's CDR3 is CASSFEQPGVGDEQYF. Here the CDR3 DNA reads TGCGCCAGCAGCTTCGAACAACCGGGCGTAGGGGATGAGCAGTACTTC.

The rearrangement uses TRBV6-2 or TRBV6-3 and TRBJ2-7; D is ambiguous. This CDR3 has 14 amino acids. CDR1 and CDR2 (germline): MNHEY, SVGEGT. V was clipped by 11 bases and J by 6 bases, with 23 bases between them. This CDR3 is CASNLRRLPGEQYF. CDR3 nucleotides: TGTGCCTCCAACCTACGGCGGCTACCCGGCGAGCAGTACTTC.

The chain combines TRBV4-1 with TRBJ2-1, with a weak D call TRBD2 (6 bases). V lost 0 bases and J lost 8, with 11 bases in between. The CDR3 is 14 amino acids. Germline assignment: CDR1 MGHRA and CDR2 YSYEKL. Written as DNA, the CDR3 is TGCGCCAGCAGCCAAGAATCAGGAGGGGATGAGCAGTTCTTC. This sequence encodes CASSQESGGDEQFF.

This sequence joins TRBV12-3 or TRBV12-4 and TRBJ2-5; 12 positions agree with TRBD2. Losses at the gene ends were 5 bases for V and 7 bases for J; bases not matched to a gene: 8. The CDR3 is 15 amino acids. The CDR3 spells CASSRTSGDLGTQYF. The CDR3 region has the DNA TGTGCCAGCAGTCGGACTAGCGGGGACCTAGGGACCCAGTACTTC.

There are a few counts of this clonotype. The V and J genes are TRBV9 and TRBJ2-3; no reliable D call. Between the trimmed V and J ends, which lost 1 base and 3 bases, there was a span of 9 bases. CDR1 is SGDLS and CDR2 is YYNGEE in the germline V gene. There are 14 residues in the CDR3. The CDR3 spells CASSVSQITDTQYF. For the CDR3, the DNA is TGTGCCAGCAGCGTAAGTCAGATTACAGATACGCAGTATTTT.

This clonotype was picked up a small number of times. This chain joins TRBV28 and TRBJ1-4, with D uncertain. The CDR3 sequence is 17 residues long. Trimming took 4 bases from V and 0 from J, leaving 15 bases between them. Per germline, CDR1 MDHEN and CDR2 SYDVKM. Written as DNA, the CDR3 is TGTGCCAGCAGTTCCACAGAAATAACTGCAACTAATGAAAAACTGTTTTTT. It yields the protein CASSSTEITATNEKLFF.

This clonotype was recorded at least ten times. V is TRBV11-2 and J is TRBJ2-3, with TRBD2 matching over 12 bases. The CDR3 is 16 amino acids. V trimming: 3 bases; J trimming: 3 bases; junction bases outside the gene matches: 4. The germline V gene has CDR1 SGHAT and CDR2 FQNNGV. CDR3 in amino acids: CASSLSGLAGTDTQYF. CDR3 bases: TGTGCCAGCAGCTTGAGCGGACTAGCGGGGACAGATACGCAGTATTTT.

The table lists this clonotype with a few counts. This chain joins TRBV6-5 and TRBJ2-3; D is undetermined. Germline V gene data show CDR1 as MNHEY and CDR2 as SVGAGI. CDR3 length equals 14 residues. V gave up 7 bases and J gave up 0 bases, with 11 bases separating them. The CDR3 coding sequence is TGTGCCAGCACCCTAGGCGGTAGCACAGATACGCAGTATTTT. Translated, it gives CASTLGGSTDTQYF.